The text below deals with one T cell receptor beta chain. Germline V lookup: CDR1 MNHNS, CDR2 SASEGT. The ends lost 7 bases at V and 3 bases at J; junction bases unmatched: 5. The CDR3 sequence is 13 residues long. These data are taken from a study of CD4 and CD8 cells across lung adenocarcinoma regions. TCRdb analysed the PCR reads with MiXCR anew, one entry per CDR3 protein. This table holds about 16,000 distinct CDR3 sequences, 45% to 70% found once. Donors had localized lung adenocarcinoma, a non-small cell lung cancer. The sequence was obtained from a female donor with lung adenocarcinoma. The CD4 and CD8 labels of this study may be unreliable. The source material was CD8+ T cells from the center of a lung tumor. The chain uses TRBV6-1 and TRBJ1-2, with 7 bases that match TRBD1. Here the CDR3 reads CASKGAGYYGYTF. The CDR3 DNA is TGTGCCAGCAAGGGGGCTGGGTACTATGGCTACACCTTC.